This T cell receptor beta chain was found in a study of T cells in Graves' hyperthyroidism and ophthalmopathy. Broader study findings: A model using 13 V-J features told ophthalmopathy apart from stable hyperthyroidism.

Duration under 3 months, a NOSPECS grade of at least 4, and a Clinical Activity Score of at least 3 characterized the ophthalmopathy patients. Orbital computed tomography and thyroid ultrasound, together with serum TRAb and thyroxine and clinical symptoms, were used for diagnoses. This clonotype was recorded many times. Antigen unknown. The CDR3 runs 13 residues. Germline-derived CDR1 and CDR2 are SEHNR and FQNEAQ (reference sequence). What was amplified from RNA transcripts were TCR beta CDR3 regions. The HTBI set primed first-round TCR CDR3 RT-PCR. Each CDR3 protein is one row after TCRdb ran MiXCR on the multiplex PCR reads. The repertoire holds hundreds of thousands of distinct CDR3 sequences, with under 15% as singletons.

Sequenced sample: blood. This sequence was found in a man younger than 30 with Graves' ophthalmopathy. The chain couples TRBV7-9 to TRBJ2-5; the match to TRBD1 covers 9 bases. In DNA, the CDR3 is TGTGCTCATACCGGGACAGGGCAAGAGACCCAGTACTTC. This translates into CAHTGTGQETQYF.